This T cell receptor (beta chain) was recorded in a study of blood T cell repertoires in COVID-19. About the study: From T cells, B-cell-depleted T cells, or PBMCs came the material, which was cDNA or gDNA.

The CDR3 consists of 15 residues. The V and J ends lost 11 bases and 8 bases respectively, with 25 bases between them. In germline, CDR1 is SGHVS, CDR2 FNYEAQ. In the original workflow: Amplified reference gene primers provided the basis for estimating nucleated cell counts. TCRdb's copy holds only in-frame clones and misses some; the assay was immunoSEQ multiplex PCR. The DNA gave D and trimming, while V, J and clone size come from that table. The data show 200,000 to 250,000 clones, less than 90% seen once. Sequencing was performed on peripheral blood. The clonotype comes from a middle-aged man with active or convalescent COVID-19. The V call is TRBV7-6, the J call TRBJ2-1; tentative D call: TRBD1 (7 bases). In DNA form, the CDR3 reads TGTGCCTCCCGGGGCCGGGGGCAGGGGGTCGATGAGCAGTTCTTC. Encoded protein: CASRGRGQGVDEQFF. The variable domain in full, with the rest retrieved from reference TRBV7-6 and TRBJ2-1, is GAGVSQSPRYKVTKRGQDVALRCDPISGHVSLYWYRQALGQGPEFLTYFNYEAQQDKSGLPNDRFSAERPEGSISTLTIQRTEQRDSAMYRCASRGRGQGVDEQFFGPGTRLTVL.